One and the same sample provided the 15 T cell receptor beta chains below, sequenced in a study of T cell repertoires in cytomegalovirus infection. One entry per CDR3 protein, called by TCRdb with MiXCR from the reads. The sample contains 200,000 to 300,000 distinct CDR3 sequences, about 12% of which appear only once. Material: PBMCs. The source of these receptors is a human donor in good health (CMV status not recorded). Some clones in this sample may be carry-over from other donors' samples.

In this sample, this clonotype turned up many times. The rearrangement joins TRBV7-8 to TRBJ2-2, with 8 positions matching TRBD1. V lost 5 bases and J lost 4; bases outside the gene matches: 9. In germline, CDR1 is SGHVS, CDR2 FQNEAQ. This CDR3 is built from 16 residues. CDR3 nucleotide sequence: TGTGCCAGCAGCCTTCTCCAGGGGGCGGGCACCGGGGAGCTGTTTTTT. Amino acids: CASSLLQGAGTGELFF.

The V and J genes are TRBV13 and TRBJ1-1; TRBD1 matches 7 bases. The CDR3 runs to 12 residues. V gave up 5 bases and J gave up 11 bases; unmatched junction bases: 8. The V gene's germline CDR1 is PRHDT and CDR2 FYEKMQ (reference sequence). The CDR3 region is CASSERQGRAFF. As DNA, the CDR3 is TGTGCCAGCAGCGAGAGACAGGGCCGGGCTTTCTTT.

This clonotype was detected ten times or more. This chain connects TRBV7-9 to TRBJ1-2; TRBD1 might be the D (5 bases). Germline lookup yields CDR1 SEHNR and CDR2 FQNEAQ (reference sequence). Between the trimmed V and J ends, which lost 1 base and 8 bases, there was a span of 17 bases. CDR3 length equals 15 residues. This CDR3 reads CASSLGAHGAGGYTF. The CDR3 nucleotides read TGTGCCAGCAGCTTAGGGGCTCACGGGGCAGGAGGCTACACCTTC.

Many counts were recorded for this clonotype. This rearrangement joins TRBV10-3 to TRBJ1-1; D is uncertain. Germline lookup yields CDR1 ENHRY and CDR2 SYGVKD. V was trimmed by 0 bases and J by 5 bases, leaving 7 bases between them. This CDR3 region has 13 residues. The CDR3 is CAISESIRTEAFF. CDR3 nucleotide sequence: TGTGCCATCAGTGAGTCGATCCGGACTGAAGCTTTCTTT.

V gene TRBV7-9 combines with J gene TRBJ1-1; D is perhaps TRBD1 (6 bases). Germline CDR1 and CDR2: SEHNR and FQNEAQ (reference sequence). Trimming stripped 3 bases from V and 4 bases from J, with 12 bases between. CDR3 length: 14 residues. The CDR3: CASSLLRGATEAFF. The CDR3 DNA follows: TGTGCCAGCAGCTTGCTCAGGGGCGCCACTGAAGCTTTCTTT.

This clonotype was seen repeatedly, ten times or more. The rearrangement links TRBV7-2 to TRBJ1-6; TRBD1 matches 9 bases. V was pared by 4 bases and J by 7 bases, with 5 bases of the junction left unmatched. CDR1 is SGHTA and CDR2 is FQGNSA in the germline V gene. The length of the CDR3 is 15 residues. CDR3 amino acids: CASSSRTGENSPLHF. CDR3 bases: TGTGCCAGCAGCTCCCGGACAGGGGAAAATTCACCCCTCCACTTT. Full variable domain (missing parts from reference TRBV7-2 and TRBJ1-6): GAGVSQSPSNKVTEKGKDVELRCDPISGHTALYWYRQSLGQGLEFLIYFQGNSAPDKSGLPSDRFSAERTGGSVSTLTIQRTQQEDSAVYLCASSSRTGENSPLHFGNGTRLTVT.

This clonotype was seen at least ten times. The CDR3 DNA sequence: TGTGCCAGCAGCTTAGGGGCCCAAGGCAATGAGCAGTTCTTC. Amino acid sequence: CASSLGAQGNEQFF. The rearrangement uses TRBV7-2 and TRBJ2-1; D remains ambiguous. Trimming pared 1 base from V and 6 bases from J, leaving 10 bases between. The germline V gene encodes CDR1 SGHTA and CDR2 FQGNSA. This CDR3 spans 14 amino acids.

This clonotype was observed a handful of times. The V gene is TRBV10-3, the J gene TRBJ2-2; D is ambiguous. Per the germline V gene, CDR1 is ENHRY and CDR2 is SYGVKD. CDR3 size: 17 residues. The V and J ends lost 5 bases and 6 bases respectively, with 22 bases between them. The CDR3 protein is CAISQRVIENYAGELFF. CDR3 coding DNA: TGTGCCATCAGTCAACGAGTTATAGAGAATTATGCCGGGGAGCTGTTTTTT.

This clonotype came up many times. This rearrangement joins TRBV6-2 or TRBV6-3 to TRBJ2-3, with 10 bases that match TRBD2. The germline V gene has CDR1 MNHEY and CDR2 SVGEGT. The CDR3 runs to 16 residues. V lost 6 bases, J lost 0 bases, and 6 bases stayed unmatched. The CDR3 sequence is CASSRRAGGSTDTQYF. As DNA, the CDR3 is TGTGCCAGCAGCCGTAGAGCGGGAGGGAGCACAGATACGCAGTATTTT.

The genes are TRBV29-1 and TRBJ1-4, with D perhaps TRBD1 (6 bases). V gave up 4 bases and J gave up 0 bases, with 9 bases separating them. The CDR3 runs 14 residues. Germline CDR1 and CDR2: SQVTM and ANQGSEA. CDR3 residues: CSVGTAATNEKLFF. CDR3 coding DNA: TGCAGCGTTGGGACAGCCGCAACTAATGAAAAACTGTTTTTT.

Ten or more counts support this clonotype. The genes are TRBV6-2 or TRBV6-3 and TRBJ2-7; tentative D call: TRBD1 (7 bases). V shed 6 bases and J shed 4 bases, with 19 bases lying between them. Germline V lookup: CDR1 MNHEY, CDR2 SVGEGT. The CDR3 loop spans 15 amino acids. The DNA for the CDR3 is TGTGCCAGCAGCCGCAGGGGGGCCAATCGTTACGAGCAGTACTTC. This codes for CASSRRGANRYEQYF.

The V call is TRBV28, the J call TRBJ2-7; D is undetermined. Trimming left V 5 bases short and J 3 bases short, with 5 bases between. This CDR3 spans 11 amino acids. Germline CDR1 and CDR2: MDHEN and SYDVKM. The CDR3 is CASSADYEQYF. The CDR3 DNA reads TGTGCCAGCAGTGCCGACTACGAGCAGTACTTC.

This clonotype appeared a few times. The chain couples TRBV18 to TRBJ1-1; 8 nucleotides line up with TRBD1. The CDR3 has 15 amino acids. V gave up 2 bases and J gave up 3 bases; unmatched junction bases: 5. Looked up from germline, CDR1 is KGHSH and CDR2 is LQKENI. CDR3 residues: CASSPSGGLDTEAFF. CDR3 nucleotides: TGTGCCAGCTCACCATCAGGGGGCCTGGACACTGAAGCTTTCTTT.

Many counts were recorded for this clonotype. The rearrangement joins TRBV6-2 or TRBV6-3 to TRBJ2-7, with 10 bases identical to TRBD2. The CDR3 length is 14 residues. The germline V gene has CDR1 MNHEY and CDR2 SVGEGT. The ends lost 2 bases at V and 7 bases at J; junction bases unmatched: 5. CDR3 in DNA: TGTGCCAGCAGTTACGCGGGACTAGCGAGAGAGCAGTACTTC. Amino acids: CASSYAGLAREQYF.

The table lists this clonotype with many counts. The rearrangement joins TRBV28 to TRBJ1-2; D call uncertain. Trimming removed 7 bases from V and 7 bases from J, with 16 bases in between. Germline V gene data show CDR1 as MDHEN and CDR2 as SYDVKM. The CDR3 is 13 residues long. The CDR3 sequence is CASNFRVFGGYTF. The CDR3 nucleotides are TGTGCCAGCAATTTCCGGGTCTTTGGTGGCTACACCTTC.